This T cell receptor beta chain comes out of a study of T cells after yellow fever vaccination. General study points: Reappearing after the booster were most of the clones from primary vaccination (roughly 96% CD4, 85% to 90% CD8). Only a minor proportion of clonotypes was detected across both CD4 and CD8 compartments.

Trimming shortened V by 5 bases and J by 9 bases, and 17 bases separated the two germline ends. Per germline, CDR1 DFQATT and CDR2 SNEGSKA (reference sequence). The CDR3 is 13 amino acids. Remarks on this clonotype: What it recognizes is unknown.

One entry per CDR3 protein, called by TCRdb with MiXCR from the 5' RACE reads. The repertoire holds approximately 550,000 distinct CDR3 sequences, approximately 21% seen once, with roughly an eighth in the top ten. This sequence was found in a man aged 25 to 40 who received the YFV17D yellow fever vaccine. The sample in question was PBMCs, obtained 15 days after the yellow fever booster vaccination. V is TRBV20-1 and J is TRBJ2-1, with a possible D match to TRBD2 (6 bases). The CDR3 bases are TGCAGTGCTTCGGCCCCTAGCGAGGTTGAGCAGTTCTTC. This translates into CSASAPSEVEQFF.